Listed below are T cell receptor delta chains from one sample, sequenced in a study of Vδ1+ human thymocytes. TCRdb reanalysed the multiplex PCR reads with CATT. In the table there are approximately 25,000 delta-chain clones, 7.4% of which are singletons. What was sequenced was Vdelta1+ gamma-delta thymocytes from the thymus. The origin of the receptors is a girl under three years old who had congenital heart surgery. Both conserved end residues are part of each CDR3. The D gene is left open where the match is weak. Size is omitted from some rows. Given values are once, few, many or a class for expanded clones.

V	J	D	size	CDR3	DNA
TRDV2	TRDJ1	TRDD3	NA	CACTLVLGTDKLIF	TGTGCCTGTACCCTAGTACTGGGGACCGATAAACTCATCTTT
TRDV1	TRDJ1	TRDD3	few	CALGERRPVGDTVGTDKLIF	TGTGCTCTTGGGGAACGTCGGCCGGTGGGGGATACGGTGGGGACCGATAAACTCATCTTT
TRDV1	TRDJ1	NA	few	CALGELASRGLVSTDKLIF	TGTGCTCTTGGGGAACTTGCGAGCAGAGGGCTGGTATCCACCGATAAACTCATCTTT
TRDV1	TRDJ1	TRDD3	few	CALGGLLLGDTKLIF	TGTGCTCTTGGGGGGCTGTTACTGGGGGATACGAAACTCATCTTT
TRDV1	TRDJ1	NA	few	CALGSKAFLQSGGGPNSNTDKLIF	TGTGCTCTTGGGTCAAAGGCCTTCCTACAATCTGGGGGAGGGCCTAATTCCAACACCGATAAACTCATCTTT
TRDV1	TRDJ1	TRDD3	NA	CALGEGPGLGDLYTDKLIF	TGTGCTCTTGGGGAAGGTCCAGGACTGGGGGACTTGTACACCGATAAACTCATCTTT
TRDV1	TRDJ1	TRDD3	few	CALGGRVVLGDTTGNDKLIF	TGTGCTCTTGGGGGACGGGTCGTACTGGGGGATACAACGGGAAATGATAAACTCATCTTT
TRDV1	TRDJ1	NA	few	CALGERDGFANTDKLIF	TGTGCTCTTGGGGAGAGGGATGGTTTCGCGAACACCGATAAACTCATCTTT
TRDV1	TRDJ1	NA	few	CALGHRPKDTDKLIF	TGTGCTCTTGGGCATAGACCAAAGGATACCGATAAACTCATCTTT
TRDV1	TRDJ1	TRDD3	few	CALGELPSSTGGYADKLIF	TGTGCTCTTGGGGAACTCCCGTCAAGTACTGGGGGATACGCTGATAAACTCATCTTT
TRDV1	TRDJ1	NA	NA	CALGEQPGLPDYTDKLIF	TGTGCTCTTGGGGAACAACCCGGACTCCCGGACTACACCGATAAACTCATCTTT
TRDV1	TRDJ1	TRDD3	few	CALGELFGSWLLGISYTDKLIF	TGTGCTCTTGGGGAACTTTTCGGTTCTTGGTTACTGGGGATCTCGTACACCGATAAACTCATCTTT
TRDV1	TRDJ1	TRDD3	NA	CALGELSYGWGILRLHTDKLIF	TGTGCTCTTGGGGAACTATCTTATGGATGGGGGATCCTGAGGTTGCACACCGATAAACTCATCTTT
TRDV1	TRDJ1	NA	few	CALCLWTDKLIF	TGTGCTCTTTGTCTGTGGACCGATAAACTCATCTTT
TRDV1	TRDJ1	TRDD3	NA	CALGEPKAPADYWGISADKLIF	TGTGCTCTTGGGGAACCCAAAGCCCCCGCCGACTATTGGGGGATCTCCGCCGATAAACTCATCTTT
TRDV1	TRDJ1	NA	NA	CALGERGRPTAGKYTDKLIF	TGTGCTCTTGGGGAAAGAGGTCGACCCACCGCTGGGAAGTACACCGATAAACTCATCTTT
TRDV1	TRDJ1	TRDD3	few	CALGENGPNALGDMRGHGATDKLIF	TGTGCTCTTGGGGAAAACGGCCCCAATGCACTGGGGGATATGCGGGGGCACGGGGCCACCGATAAACTCATCTTT
TRDV2	TRDJ2	NA	medium-sized	CACDTGPAQLFF	TGTGCCTGTGACACCGGTCCAGCACAACTCTTCTTT
TRDV1	TRDJ1	NA	few	CALGSGKLTWGFLTDKLIF	TGTGCTCTTGGGAGTGGTAAACTGACCTGGGGATTTCTCACCGATAAACTCATCTTT
TRDV2	TRDJ1	NA	medium-sized	CACADWRYTDKLIF	TGTGCCTGTGCCGACTGGAGGTACACCGATAAACTCATCTTT
TRDV1	TRDJ1	NA	few	CALGNLNADKLIF	TGTGCTCTTGGGAACCTCAACGCCGATAAACTCATCTTT
TRDV1	TRDJ1	TRDD3	NA	CALGERISVLGDLDKLIF	TGTGCTCTTGGGGAAAGAATTTCCGTACTGGGGGATCTCGATAAACTCATCTTT
TRDV1	TRDJ1	NA	NA	CALGEFGGFLRWGLGLDTDKLIF	TGTGCTCTTGGGGAATTTGGGGGCTTCCTACGCTGGGGGCTCGGGTTAGACACCGATAAACTCATCTTT
TRDV1	TRDJ1	TRDD3	few	CALGDALGDTGRAVGKLIF	TGTGCTCTTGGGGATGCTCTGGGGGATACGGGTAGGGCGGTAGGTAAACTCATCTTT
TRDV1	TRDJ1	TRDD3	few	CALGELSFSHLGDDTDKLIF	TGTGCCCTTGGGGAACTGTCTTTTTCCCATCTGGGGGATGACACCGATAAACTCATCTTT
TRDV1	TRDJ1	TRDD3	NA	CALGETPGDTPEYTDKLIF	TGTGCTCTTGGGGAAACCCCCGGGGATACCCCTGAGTACACCGATAAACTCATCTTT
TRDV1	TRDJ1	TRDD3	few	CALGERRAGYWGTYTDKLIF	TGTGCTCTTGGGGAACGCCGGGCTGGGTACTGGGGGACCTACACCGATAAACTCATCTTT
TRDV1	TRDJ1	NA	few	CALGIQLLRGSGRGDHKYTDKLIF	TGTGCTCTTGGGATACAACTTCTACGGGGATCGGGTCGGGGGGACCATAAGTACACCGATAAACTCATCTTT
TRDV1	TRDJ1	TRDD3	NA	CALGELYFHTGGYADKLIF	TGTGCTCTTGGGGAACTATACTTCCATACTGGGGGATACGCCGATAAACTCATCTTT
TRDV1	TRDJ1	TRDD3	NA	CALGDFYLLLTGGLLSTDKLIF	TGTGCTCTTGGGGACTTCTACCTTCTCCTTACTGGGGGTCTACTTTCCACCGATAAACTCATCTTT
TRDV2	TRDJ1	TRDD3	few	CACDTRNLLLVGLGTPRRELIF	TGTGCCTGTGACACCAGGAATCTCCTTTTAGTAGGACTGGGGACGCCCCGCCGGGAACTCATCTTT
TRDV2	TRDJ1	TRDD3	medium-sized	CACDRLGDTYTDKLIF	TGTGCCTGTGACAGACTGGGGGACACGTACACCGATAAACTCATCTTT